This TCR beta chain is from a study of cytomegalovirus exposure and HLA in healthy donors. This CDR3 comprises 14 residues. From germline, CDR1 is SQVTM and CDR2 ANQGSEA. J lost 7 bases, V lost 5 bases, and 8 bases had no gene match. Study-level results: The classifier was said to identify cytomegalovirus status with high specificity and sensitivity. Across HLA loci, a later analysis found differing TCR association rates, with DRB1 most and HLA-C fewest. A later analysis reportedly found that, within productive TCRs, an Asian-associated ancestry cluster had fewer N-insertions than the mean observed across the roughly 610 donors. The study put around 180 TCR beta chains on its list as cytomegalovirus-associated.

PCR employed 60 Vbeta and 13 Jbeta primers. Only in-frame clones appear in the TCRdb table, and some are missing; sequencing was by immunoSEQ multiplex PCR. The sample contains about 120,000 clones, 77% of which appear only once. A word on this clone: The antigen is unknown.

The TCR was taken from a man in his forties in good health and CMV-seropositive. The source material was PBMCs. The genes are TRBV29-1 and TRBJ1-5, with 10 bases that match TRBD1. In DNA, the CDR3 is TGCAGCGTTCGGACAGGGGGACCATACCAGCCCCAGCATTTT. Its protein product is CSVRTGGPYQPQHF.